Below, one TCR beta chain is given with its context. A second PCR, run for roughly 7 to 12 cycles, used a sample-barcoded 5' primer plus a J-beta primer mix. TCRdb passed the 5' RACE reads through MiXCR, listing each CDR3 protein once. The sample has 580,000 or so distinct CDR3 sequences, less than 60% seen once; the top ten hold roughly 24%. The sample originates from a study of blood T cells in healthy people across ages. The receptor was derived from a man older than 75 in good health. Sequencing used blood.

CDR3 coding DNA: TGTGCCAGCAGTTTAATCGGGGCCAACACCGGGGAGCTGTTTTTT. Amino acid sequence: CASSLIGANTGELFF. The rearrangement links TRBV27 to TRBJ2-2, with D tentatively TRBD1 or TRBD2 (5 bases each). The CDR3 extends over 15 amino acids. The germline V gene has CDR1 MNHEY and CDR2 SMNVEV (reference sequence). The ends were cut back, 2 bases at V and 2 bases at J, with 9 bases in the middle.